This paragraph covers one T cell receptor (beta chain) sequence. Its target is unknown. These data come from a study of Ad26.COV2.S vaccination and SARS-CoV-2 variants. Study-wide background: A participant enrolled in the COV1001 Ad26.COV2.S trial arm provided the sample. Ad26.COV2.S given intramuscularly, once or twice 56 days apart.

Findings and caveats of the study: Following vaccination, spike-specific CD8+ and CD4+ T cell responses reportedly exhibited substantial breadth.

CDR1 LNHDA and CDR2 SQIVND come from the germline V gene (reference sequence). The CDR3 has 13 residues. Deletions cut 2 bases from V and 1 base from J, with 5 bases between. The repertoire was sequenced with immunoSEQ multiplex PCR; TCRdb's copy has only in-frame clones and lacks some. The data hold roughly 350,000 clones, with 80% to 90% observed a single time. Documented treatment: around 19 received Ad26.COV2.S at low or high dose, single or two shots; about 5 received placebo; per-sample allocation not given. Sampling happened 63 days after the first vaccine or placebo injection. Cohort 1b enrolled adults aged 18-55 years in Boston.

Here the sequenced sample was peripheral blood, taken in a trial of Ad26.COV2.S vaccine versus placebo. The chain joins TRBV19 to TRBJ1-1; D remains ambiguous. This clonotype originated in a person aged 18-60 years who received the Ad26.COV2.S COVID-19 vaccine or a placebo. CDR3: CASSIYENTEAFF. The DNA of the CDR3 is TGTGCCAGTAGTATATATGAGAACACTGAAGCTTTCTTT.